This T cell receptor beta chain was obtained from a study of shared clonotypes between healthy human individuals. The study, taken as a whole, reports: Generally, naive subsets came out with larger estimated richness than memory subsets.

Recent acute infections and vaccinations were absent in the healthy HIV-negative adult donors. A word on this clone: Its antigen remains unknown.

Assay execution took place at the deep level. The genomic DNA of each subset was split evenly across several immunoSEQ plates. Profiled with immunoSEQ multiplex PCR; TCRdb holds only in-frame clones, not every one. The sample lists about 2.3 million clones; roughly 92% were seen once. The CDR3 has 16 amino acids. CDR1 and CDR2 (germline): MDHEN, SYDVKM. V shed 6 bases and J shed 2 bases, with 19 bases lying between them. The receptor comes from a man aged 18 to 30 in good health. Some clones in this sample may be carry-over from other donors' samples. The sample taken for sequencing was naive CD4+ T cells from PBMCs. The subset: CD45RA+ positively selected. The rearrangement joins TRBV28 to TRBJ1-1; possible D gene TRBD1, 5 bases. The CDR3 protein is CASRDAGATVNTEAFF. In DNA, the CDR3 is TGTGCCAGCAGGGACGCCGGGGCTACAGTCAACACTGAAGCTTTCTTT.